The clone carrying this TCR beta chain was counted between two and nine times. The data derive from a study of T-cell reconstitution after alpha-beta-depleted transplantation in children. Molecular barcoding with unique molecular identifiers was used for the TCRbeta library. TCRdb independently ran MiXCR on the PCR reads; one entry per CDR3 protein. The repertoire holds over 550,000 distinct CDR3 sequences, about 11% seen once, with about 4% in the top ten. Germline lookup yields CDR1 MRHNA and CDR2 SNTAGT. The CDR3 is 19 residues long. V lost 6 bases and J lost 4; bases outside the gene matches: 19. The receptor's source is a human donor who donated a stem cell graft to a child with acute myeloid leukemia. Sequencing was performed on PBMCs from the stem cell graft donor, taken from the stem cell graft. V is TRBV6-4 and J is TRBJ2-3, with 10 bases fitting TRBD1. The CDR3 DNA sequence: TGTGCCAGCAGCCGGGGACAGGGGAGAAGGTTGGGAAGCGCAGATACGCAGTATTTT. Translating gives CASSRGQGRRLGSADTQYF.